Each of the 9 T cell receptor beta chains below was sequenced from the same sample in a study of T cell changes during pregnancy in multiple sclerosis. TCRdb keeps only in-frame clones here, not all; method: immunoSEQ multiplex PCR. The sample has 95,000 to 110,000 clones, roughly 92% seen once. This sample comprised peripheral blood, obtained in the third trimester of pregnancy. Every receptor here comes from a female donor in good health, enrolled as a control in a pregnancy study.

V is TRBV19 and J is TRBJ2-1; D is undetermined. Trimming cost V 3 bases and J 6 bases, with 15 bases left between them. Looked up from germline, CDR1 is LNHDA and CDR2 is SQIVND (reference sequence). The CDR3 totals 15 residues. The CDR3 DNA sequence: TGTGCCAGTAGTATTCTAGTACAACTCTTCAATGAGCAGTTCTTC. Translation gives CASSILVQLFNEQFF. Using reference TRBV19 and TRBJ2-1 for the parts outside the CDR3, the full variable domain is DGGITQSPKYLFRKEGQNVTLSCEQNLNHDAMYWYRQDPGQGLRLIYYSQIVNDFQKGDIAEGYSVSREKKESFPLTVTSAQKNPTAFYLCASSILVQLFNEQFFGPGTRLTVL.

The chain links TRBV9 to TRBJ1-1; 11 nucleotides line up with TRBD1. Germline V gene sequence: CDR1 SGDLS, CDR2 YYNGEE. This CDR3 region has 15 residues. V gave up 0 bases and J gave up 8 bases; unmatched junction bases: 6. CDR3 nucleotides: TGTGCCAGCAGCGTAGGTAAGGGACAGGGGGAAGAAGCTTTCTTT. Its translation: CASSVGKGQGEEAFF.

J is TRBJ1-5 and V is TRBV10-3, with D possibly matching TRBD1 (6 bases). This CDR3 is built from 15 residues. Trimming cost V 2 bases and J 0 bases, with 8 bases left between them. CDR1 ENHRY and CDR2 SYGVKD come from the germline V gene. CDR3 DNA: TGTGCCATCAGTGAGACGACAGGTAGCAATCAGCCCCAGCATTTT. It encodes CAISETTGSNQPQHF.

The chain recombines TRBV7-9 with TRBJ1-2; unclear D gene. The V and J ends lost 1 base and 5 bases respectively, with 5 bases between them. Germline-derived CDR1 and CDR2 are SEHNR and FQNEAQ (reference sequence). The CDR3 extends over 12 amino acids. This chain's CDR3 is CASSLGEYGYTF. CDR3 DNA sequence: TGTGCCAGCAGCTTAGGAGAGTATGGCTACACCTTC.

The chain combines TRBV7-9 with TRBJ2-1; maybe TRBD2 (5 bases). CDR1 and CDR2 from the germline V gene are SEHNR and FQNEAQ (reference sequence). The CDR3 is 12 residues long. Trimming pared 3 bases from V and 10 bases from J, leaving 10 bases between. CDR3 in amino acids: CASSFPSGEQFF. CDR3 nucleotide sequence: TGTGCCAGCAGCTTTCCGTCGGGGGAGCAGTTCTTC.

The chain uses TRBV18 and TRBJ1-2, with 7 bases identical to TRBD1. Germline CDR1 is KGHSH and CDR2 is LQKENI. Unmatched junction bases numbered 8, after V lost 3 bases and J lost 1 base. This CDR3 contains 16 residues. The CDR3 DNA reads TGTGCCAGCTCACCGAAGGGTCCAGGGGGTAACTATGGCTACACCTTC. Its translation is CASSPKGPGGNYGYTF. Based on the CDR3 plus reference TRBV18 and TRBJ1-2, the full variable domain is NAGVMQNPRHLVRRRGQEARLRCSPMKGHSHVYWYRQLPEEGLKFMVYLQKENIIDESGMPKERFSAEFPKEGPSILRIQQVVRGDSAAYFCASSPKGPGGNYGYTFGSGTRLTVV.

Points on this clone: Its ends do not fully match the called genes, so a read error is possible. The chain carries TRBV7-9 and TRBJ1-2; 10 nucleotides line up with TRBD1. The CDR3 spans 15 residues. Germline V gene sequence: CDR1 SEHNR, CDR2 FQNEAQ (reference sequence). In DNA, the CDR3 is TGTGCCAGCAGCTTAGGCGGGACAGGGGCCTATAGCTACACCTTC. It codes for CASSLGGTGAYSYTF.

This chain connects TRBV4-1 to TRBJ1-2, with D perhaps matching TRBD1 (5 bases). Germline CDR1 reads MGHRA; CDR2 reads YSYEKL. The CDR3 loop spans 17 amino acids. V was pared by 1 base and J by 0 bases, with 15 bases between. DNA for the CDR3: TGCGCCAGCAGCCAAGGCGTGGGAGGGACTGCTAACTATGGCTACACCTTC. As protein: CASSQGVGGTANYGYTF.

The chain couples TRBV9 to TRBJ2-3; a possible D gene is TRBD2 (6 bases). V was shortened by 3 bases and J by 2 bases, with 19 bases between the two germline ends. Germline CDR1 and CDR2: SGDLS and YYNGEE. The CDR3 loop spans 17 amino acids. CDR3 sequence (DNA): TGTGCCAGCAGCGGCCCTCTAACTAGCAGCTCCACAGATACGCAGTATTTT. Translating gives CASSGPLTSSSTDTQYF.